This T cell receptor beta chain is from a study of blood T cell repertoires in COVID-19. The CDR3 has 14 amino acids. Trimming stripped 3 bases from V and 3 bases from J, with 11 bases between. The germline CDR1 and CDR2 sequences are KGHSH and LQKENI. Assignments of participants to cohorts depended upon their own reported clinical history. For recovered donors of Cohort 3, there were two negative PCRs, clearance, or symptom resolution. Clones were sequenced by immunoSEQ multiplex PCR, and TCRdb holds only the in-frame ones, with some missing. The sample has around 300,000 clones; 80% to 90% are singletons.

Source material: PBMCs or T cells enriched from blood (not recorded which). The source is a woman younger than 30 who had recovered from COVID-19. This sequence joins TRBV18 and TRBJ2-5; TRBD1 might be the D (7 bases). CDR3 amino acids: CASSPGGGKETQYF. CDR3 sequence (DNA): TGTGCCAGCTCACCTGGAGGGGGCAAAGAGACCCAGTACTTC. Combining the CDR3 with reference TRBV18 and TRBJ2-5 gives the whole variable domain NAGVMQNPRHLVRRRGQEARLRCSPMKGHSHVYWYRQLPEEGLKFMVYLQKENIIDESGMPKERFSAEFPKEGPSILRIQQVVRGDSAAYFCASSPGGGKETQYFGPGTRLLVL.